A selection of T cell receptor beta chains follows, all from one sample in a study of blood T cell repertoires in COVID-19. The method was immunoSEQ multiplex PCR; TCRdb's version includes in-frame clones alone and lacks a portion of them. The sample shows about 150,000 clones, 85% to 90% of them seen only once. Sequenced input: peripheral blood. The source of these receptors is a man between 60 and 75 years old with active or convalescent COVID-19. Each CDR3 is given with its conserved first and last residue. D genes are given only for firm matches. Some rows mark clone size as missing; the rest say once, few, many or name a class of expanded clone.

cdr3_nt cdr3_aa v_call clone_size d_call j_call
TGTGCCAGCAGCCCGAACCACGGCTACGAGCAGTACTTC CASSPNHGYEQYF TRBV11-3 - - TRBJ2-7
TGTGCCAGCAGCGCCTCCTCTGGAAACACCATATATTTT CASSASSGNTIYF TRBV9 - - TRBJ1-3
TGTGCCAGAAGCCACCGGGCCCTAGCAGTTGCAGATACGCAGTATTTT CARSHRALAVADTQYF TRBV5-3 once - TRBJ2-3
TGTGCCAGCAGCTTGACTAGCGGGAGCAGCTCCTACAATGAGCAGTTCTTC CASSLTSGSSSYNEQFF TRBV9 - TRBD2 TRBJ2-1
TGTGCCAGCAGCCAAGATATAGCGAGGAACACCGGGGAGCTGTTTTTT CASSQDIARNTGELFF TRBV3-1/TRBV3-2 once - TRBJ2-2
TGTGCCAGCAGCGGGGCGGACAGCCGCAGGGGACCGAATCAGCCCCAGCATTTT CASSGADSRRGPNQPQHF TRBV5-8 - - TRBJ1-5
TGTGCCAGCAGTTTATTAGGGGGCGCGGGCACAGATACGCAGTATTTT CASSLLGGAGTDTQYF TRBV27 - TRBD1 TRBJ2-3
TGTGCCAGCAGCGCCCGGGGAGCCGGGAGAGGAGAGACCCAGTACTTC CASSARGAGRGETQYF TRBV14 - - TRBJ2-5
TGTGCCATCAGCGGGGATTCCCAGCCTATCCTCCCGAGCTCCTACAATGAGCAGTTCTTC CAISGDSQPILPSSYNEQFF TRBV10-3 - - TRBJ2-1
TGTGCCAGCAGCGTCCCAGTGGCAGATACGCAGTATTTT CASSVPVADTQYF TRBV9 - - TRBJ2-3
TGCGCCAGCGGCAACTGGGAGACTGAAGCTTTCTTT CASGNWETEAFF TRBV5-1 - - TRBJ1-1
TGTGCCAGTAGTTCCTCGGGACATGTGATTGACGAGCAGTACTTC CASSSSGHVIDEQYF TRBV19 - - TRBJ2-7
TGTGCCAGCAGTGACTCAGGGGTTCGTAACGAGCAGTACTTC CASSDSGVRNEQYF TRBV2 - - TRBJ2-7
TGTGCTAGTGGTTTCAGGGTTGGAGCTAATGAAAAACTGTTTTTT CASGFRVGANEKLFF TRBV12-5 - - TRBJ1-4
TGTGCCAGCAGCCAAGATAACGAGCAGTACTTC CASSQDNEQYF TRBV4-2 - - TRBJ2-7
TGTGCCAGTAGTCCCAGCTGGGGGGGCAGCTATGGCTACACCTTC CASSPSWGGSYGYTF TRBV19 - - TRBJ1-2
TGTGCCAGCAATCTTAGTGACAATGAGCAGTTCTTC CASNLSDNEQFF TRBV28 - - TRBJ2-1
TGTGCCAGCAGTGAAAGCTCGAACACCGGGGAGCTGTTTTTT CASSESSNTGELFF TRBV6-1 - - TRBJ2-2
TGTGCCATCGGAGGCGGGAGGGCCTACGAGCAGTACTTC CAIGGGRAYEQYF TRBV10-3 - TRBD2 TRBJ2-7
TGTGCCAGCTCACCATCGAGGGAAAGCAATCAGCCCCAGCATTTT CASSPSRESNQPQHF TRBV18 few - TRBJ1-5
TGCGCCAGCAGCTCCCTATCTAGCGGGAGCTTTTCCGAGCAGTACTTC CASSSLSSGSFSEQYF TRBV5-1 few TRBD2 TRBJ2-7
TGTGCCAGCAGCGTACAGGGGATCGATACTGAAGCTTTCTTT CASSVQGIDTEAFF TRBV9 - - TRBJ1-1
TGTGCCAGCAGATCAATTCCGGGGGGTAACACTGAAGCTTTCTTT CASRSIPGGNTEAFF TRBV5-6 few - TRBJ1-1
TGTGCCAGCACACAGAGTAATTCACCCCTCCACTTT CASTQSNSPLHF TRBV2 - - TRBJ1-6
TGCGCCAGCAGCCAAGAAGATAGTGTCCCCCCTCGGTATAGCTACACCTTC CASSQEDSVPPRYSYTF TRBV4-3 - - TRBJ1-2
TGTGCCACCAGTGTTGGCCGGACAGGGAGCGAGCAGTACTTC CATSVGRTGSEQYF TRBV24-1 - TRBD1 TRBJ2-7
TGTGCCAGCAGTTACGGTGCGGCTGAAGCTTTCTTT CASSYGAAEAFF TRBV6-6 - - TRBJ1-1
TGTGCCATCGGAGAAGGGACTGCGACAGATACGCAGTATTTT CAIGEGTATDTQYF TRBV28 - - TRBJ2-3
TGTGCCAGCAGCTTAGACAGGGGCGAGCAGTACTTC CASSLDRGEQYF TRBV7-2 - TRBD1 TRBJ2-7
TGTGCCAGCAGCCAAACTCACGCCGGGTGGGATCAGCCCCAGCATTTT CASSQTHAGWDQPQHF TRBV3-1/TRBV3-2 - - TRBJ1-5
TGTGCCAGCAGCCAAGATTGGGGCGGACGACCCCTCCACTTT CASSQDWGGRPLHF TRBV3-1/TRBV3-2 - - TRBJ1-6
TGTGCCAGCAGCTCTCGCGGGAGAGGAAACACCGGGGAGCTGTTTTTT CASSSRGRGNTGELFF TRBV7-3 - TRBD2 TRBJ2-2
TGTGCCAGTAGGCTAGCGGGGGTGGCAGATACGCAGTATTTT CASRLAGVADTQYF TRBV19 - TRBD2 TRBJ2-3
TGTGCCAGCAGTTACGGACAGGGGGATGGCGAGCAGTACTTC CASSYGQGDGEQYF TRBV6-5 - TRBD1 TRBJ2-7
TGTGCCAGCAGTGTCTTTCAGGGTGGCACTGAAGCTTTCTTT CASSVFQGGTEAFF TRBV2 once - TRBJ1-1
TGTGCCATCAGGGATGGACAGGGCGCTGAAGCTTTCTTT CAIRDGQGAEAFF TRBV10-3 once TRBD1 TRBJ1-1
TGTGCCAGCAGCGCGGGACTAGCGGGAGTGGAGACCCAGTACTTC CASSAGLAGVETQYF TRBV2 - TRBD2 TRBJ2-5
TGTGCCAGCAGTCTTGGGACAGCTAATGAAAAACTGTTTTTT CASSLGTANEKLFF TRBV2 - TRBD1 TRBJ1-4
TGTGCCAGCAGCACCCAGGGGGCGTTTGAGCAGTTCTTC CASSTQGAFEQFF TRBV7-2 - TRBD1 TRBJ2-1
TGTGCCAGCATCCCCAGGGTGGGGTCGTCCTACGAGCAGTACTTC CASIPRVGSSYEQYF TRBV28 - - TRBJ2-7
TGTGCCAGCAGCCAGGGACCGGGACTAAGGGGCTACGAGCAGTACTTC CASSQGPGLRGYEQYF TRBV28 once TRBD2 TRBJ2-7
TGTGCCAGCAGCTTAAGGGGCCCAAGCACAGATACGCAGTATTTT CASSLRGPSTDTQYF TRBV7-3 - - TRBJ2-3
TGTGCCAGCTCACTTTATAGCGGGACGGCCGGGGAGCTGTTTTTT CASSLYSGTAGELFF TRBV18 few TRBD2 TRBJ2-2
TGTGCCAGCAGTTCCAGCTCTGGGGCCAACGTCCTGACTTTC CASSSSSGANVLTF TRBV6-5 - - TRBJ2-6
TGTGCCAGCAGTTACTCGTGGGGCGGCACTGAAGCTTTCTTT CASSYSWGGTEAFF TRBV6-6 - - TRBJ1-1
TGCAGCGTTGATTCTCCTAACTATGGCTACACCTTC CSVDSPNYGYTF TRBV29-1 once - TRBJ1-2
TGCGCCAGCAGCCAAGTAATGGCAGCAGCGGGAGGCGGTCAGCCCCAGCATTTT CASSQVMAAAGGGQPQHF TRBV4-1 - - TRBJ1-5
TGTGCCAGCAGCTTCTGGGCGGGGCCCTACGAGCAGTACTTC CASSFWAGPYEQYF TRBV5-5 - - TRBJ2-7